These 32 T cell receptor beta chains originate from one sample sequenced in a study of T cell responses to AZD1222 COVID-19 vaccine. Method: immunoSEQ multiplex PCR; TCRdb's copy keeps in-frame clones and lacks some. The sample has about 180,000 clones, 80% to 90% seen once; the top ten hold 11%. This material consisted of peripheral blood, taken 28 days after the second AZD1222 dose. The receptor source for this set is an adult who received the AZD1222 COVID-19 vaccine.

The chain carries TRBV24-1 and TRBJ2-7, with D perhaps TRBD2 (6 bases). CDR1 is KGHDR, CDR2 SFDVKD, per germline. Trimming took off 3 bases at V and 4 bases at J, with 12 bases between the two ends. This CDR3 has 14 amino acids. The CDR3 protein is CATSDPGEGYEQYF. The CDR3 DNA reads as TGTGCCACCAGTGATCCGGGAGAGGGGTACGAGCAGTACTTC.

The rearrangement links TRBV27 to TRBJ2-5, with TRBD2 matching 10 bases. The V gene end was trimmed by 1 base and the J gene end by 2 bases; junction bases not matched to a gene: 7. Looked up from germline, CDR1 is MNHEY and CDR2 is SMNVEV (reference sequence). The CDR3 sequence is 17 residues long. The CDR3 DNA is TGTGCCAGCAGTTTATGGGGGCTAGCGGGGGTACAAGAGACCCAGTACTTC. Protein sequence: CASSLWGLAGVQETQYF.

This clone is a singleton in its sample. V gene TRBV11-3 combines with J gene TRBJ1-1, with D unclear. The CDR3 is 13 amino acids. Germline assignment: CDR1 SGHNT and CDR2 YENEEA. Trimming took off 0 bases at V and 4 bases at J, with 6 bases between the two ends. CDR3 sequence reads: CASSLDLSTEAFF. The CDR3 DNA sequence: TGTGCCAGCAGCTTAGATCTGAGCACTGAAGCTTTCTTT.

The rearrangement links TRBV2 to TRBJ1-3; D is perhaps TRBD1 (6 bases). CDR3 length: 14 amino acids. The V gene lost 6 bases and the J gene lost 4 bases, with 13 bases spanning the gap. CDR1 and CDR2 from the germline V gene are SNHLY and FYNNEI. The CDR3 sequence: CASRWGGPGNTIYF. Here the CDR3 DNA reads TGTGCCAGCAGGTGGGGGGGGCCGGGAAACACCATATATTTT.

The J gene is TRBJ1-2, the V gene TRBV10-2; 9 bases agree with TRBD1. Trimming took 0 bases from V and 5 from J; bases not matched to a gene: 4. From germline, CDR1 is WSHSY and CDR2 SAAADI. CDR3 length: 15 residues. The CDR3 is CASSESKGQGYGYTF. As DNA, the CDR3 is TGCGCCAGCAGTGAGTCGAAAGGACAGGGGTATGGCTACACCTTC.

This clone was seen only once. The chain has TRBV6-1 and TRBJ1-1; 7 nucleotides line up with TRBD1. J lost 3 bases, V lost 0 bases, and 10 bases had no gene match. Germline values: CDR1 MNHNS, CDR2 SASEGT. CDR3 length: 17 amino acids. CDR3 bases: TGTGCCAGCAGTGAAGCTCCAGGGGGGCTGGGGGACACTGAAGCTTTCTTT. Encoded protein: CASSEAPGGLGDTEAFF.

The CDR3 region has the DNA TGTGCCAGCAGTAACAACATCTTGAACACTGAAGCTTTCTTT. This codes for CASSNNILNTEAFF. The chain combines TRBV6-2 or TRBV6-3 with TRBJ1-1; D gene ambiguous. Germline V gives CDR1 MNHEY, CDR2 SVGEGT. Trimming shortened V by 5 bases and J by 0 bases, and 10 bases separated the two germline ends. The CDR3 is 14 amino acids.

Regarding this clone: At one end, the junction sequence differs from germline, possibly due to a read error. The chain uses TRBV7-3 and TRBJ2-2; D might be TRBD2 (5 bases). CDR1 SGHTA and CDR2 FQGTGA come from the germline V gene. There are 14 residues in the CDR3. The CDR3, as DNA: TGTGCCAGCAGCTTGTTAGCGAACGCCGGGGAGCTGTTTTTT. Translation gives CASSLLANAGELFF.

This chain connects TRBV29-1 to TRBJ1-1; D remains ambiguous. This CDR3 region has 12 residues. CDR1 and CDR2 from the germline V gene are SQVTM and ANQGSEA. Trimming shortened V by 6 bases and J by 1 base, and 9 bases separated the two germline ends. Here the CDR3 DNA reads TGCAGCGTCTCCATCGCGAACACTGAAGCTTTCTTT. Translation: CSVSIANTEAFF.

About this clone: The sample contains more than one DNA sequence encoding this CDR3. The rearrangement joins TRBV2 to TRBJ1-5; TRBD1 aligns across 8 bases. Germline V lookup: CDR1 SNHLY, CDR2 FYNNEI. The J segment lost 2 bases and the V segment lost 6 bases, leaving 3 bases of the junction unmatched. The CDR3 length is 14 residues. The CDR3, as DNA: TGTGCCAGCAGCGACAGGGGCGGCAATCAGCCCCAGCATTTT. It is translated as CASSDRGGNQPQHF. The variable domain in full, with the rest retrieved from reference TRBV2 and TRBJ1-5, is EPEVTQTPSHQVTQMGQEVILRCVPISNHLYFYWYRQILGQKVEFLVSFYNNEISEKSEIFDDQFSVERPDGSNFTLKIRSTKLEDSAMYFCASSDRGGNQPQHFGDGTRLSIL.

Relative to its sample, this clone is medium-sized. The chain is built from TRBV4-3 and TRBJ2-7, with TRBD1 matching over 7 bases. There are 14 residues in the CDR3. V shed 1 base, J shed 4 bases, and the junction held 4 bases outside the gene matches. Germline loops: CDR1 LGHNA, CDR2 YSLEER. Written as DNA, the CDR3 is TGCGCCAGCAGCCAAGCGACAGGGAGATACGAGCAGTACTTC. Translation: CASSQATGRYEQYF.

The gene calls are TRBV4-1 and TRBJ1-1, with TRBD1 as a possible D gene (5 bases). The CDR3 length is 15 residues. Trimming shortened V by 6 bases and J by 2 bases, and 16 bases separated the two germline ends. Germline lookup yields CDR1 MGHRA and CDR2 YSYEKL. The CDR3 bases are TGCGCCAGCAGAGGGACCACGACAGTAAACACTGAAGCTTTCTTT. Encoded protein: CASRGTTTVNTEAFF.

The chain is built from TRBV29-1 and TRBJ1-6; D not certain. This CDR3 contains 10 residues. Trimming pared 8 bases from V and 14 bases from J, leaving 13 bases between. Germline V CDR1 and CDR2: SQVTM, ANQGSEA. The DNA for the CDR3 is TGCAGCTCCGAGAGAGGAACCCTCCACTTT. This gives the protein CSSERGTLHF. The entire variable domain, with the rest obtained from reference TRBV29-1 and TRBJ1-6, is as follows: SAVISQKPSRDICQRGTSLTIQCQVDSQVTMMFWYRQQPGQSLTLIATANQGSEATYESGFVIDKFPISRPNLTFSTLTVSNMSPEDSSIYLCSSERGTLHFGNGTRLTVT.

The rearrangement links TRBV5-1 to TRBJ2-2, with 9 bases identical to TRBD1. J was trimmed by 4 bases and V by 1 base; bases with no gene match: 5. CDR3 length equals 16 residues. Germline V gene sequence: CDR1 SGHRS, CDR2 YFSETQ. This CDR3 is CASSLTGQGITGELFF. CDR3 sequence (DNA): TGCGCCAGCAGCTTGACCGGACAGGGGATCACCGGGGAGCTGTTTTTT.

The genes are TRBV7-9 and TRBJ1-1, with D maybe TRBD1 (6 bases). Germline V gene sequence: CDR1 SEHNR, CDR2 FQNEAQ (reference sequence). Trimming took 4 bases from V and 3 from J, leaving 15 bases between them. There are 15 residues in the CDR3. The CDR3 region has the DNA TGTGCCAGCAGCTCCAGGGGAGCAACGGACACTGAAGCTTTCTTT. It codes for CASSSRGATDTEAFF.

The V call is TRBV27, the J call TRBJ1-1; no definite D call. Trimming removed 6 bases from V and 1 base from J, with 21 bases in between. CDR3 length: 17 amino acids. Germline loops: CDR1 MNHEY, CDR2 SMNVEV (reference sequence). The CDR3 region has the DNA TGTGCCAGCAGCCTGGTCCCGTTTACGGGCCCGAACACTGAAGCTTTCTTT. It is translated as CASSLVPFTGPNTEAFF.

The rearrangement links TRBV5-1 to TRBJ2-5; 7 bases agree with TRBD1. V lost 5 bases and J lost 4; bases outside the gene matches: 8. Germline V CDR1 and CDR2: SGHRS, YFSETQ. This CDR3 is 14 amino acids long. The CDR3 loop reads CASRSDREGETQYF. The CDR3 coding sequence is TGCGCCAGCAGGTCCGACAGGGAAGGAGAGACCCAGTACTTC.

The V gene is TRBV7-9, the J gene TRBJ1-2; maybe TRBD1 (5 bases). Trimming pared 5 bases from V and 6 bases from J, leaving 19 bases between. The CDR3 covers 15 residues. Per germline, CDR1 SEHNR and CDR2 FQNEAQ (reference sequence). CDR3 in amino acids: CASSPPTGGADGYTF. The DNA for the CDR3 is TGTGCCAGCAGCCCCCCGACGGGAGGGGCGGATGGCTACACCTTC.

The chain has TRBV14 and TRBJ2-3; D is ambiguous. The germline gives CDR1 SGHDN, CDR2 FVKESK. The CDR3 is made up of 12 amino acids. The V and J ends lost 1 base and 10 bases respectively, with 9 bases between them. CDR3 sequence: CASSQGMGPQYF. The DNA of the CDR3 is TGTGCCAGCAGCCAAGGAATGGGCCCGCAGTATTTT.

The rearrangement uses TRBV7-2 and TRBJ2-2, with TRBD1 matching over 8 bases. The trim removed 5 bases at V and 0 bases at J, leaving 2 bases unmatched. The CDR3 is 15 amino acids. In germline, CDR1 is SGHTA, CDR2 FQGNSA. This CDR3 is CASSQGQANTGELFF. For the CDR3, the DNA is TGTGCCAGCAGCCAGGGACAGGCGAACACCGGGGAGCTGTTTTTT. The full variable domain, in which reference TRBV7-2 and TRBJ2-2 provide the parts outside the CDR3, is GAGVSQSPSNKVTEKGKDVELRCDPISGHTALYWYRQSLGQGLEFLIYFQGNSAPDKSGLPSDRFSAERTGGSVSTLTIQRTQQEDSAVYLCASSQGQANTGELFFGEGSRLTVL.

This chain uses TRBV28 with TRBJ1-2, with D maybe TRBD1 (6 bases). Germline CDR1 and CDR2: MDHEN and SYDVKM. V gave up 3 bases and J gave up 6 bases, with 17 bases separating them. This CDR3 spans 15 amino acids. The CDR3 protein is CASSFTLANRDGYTF. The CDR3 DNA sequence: TGTGCCAGCAGTTTCACATTGGCCAACAGGGATGGCTACACCTTC.

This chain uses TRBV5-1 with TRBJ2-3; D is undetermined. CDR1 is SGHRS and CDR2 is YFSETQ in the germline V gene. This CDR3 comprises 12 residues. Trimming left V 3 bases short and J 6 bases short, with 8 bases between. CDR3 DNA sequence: TGCGCCAGCAGCTCGGGTGAGGATACGCAGTATTTT. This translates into CASSSGEDTQYF.

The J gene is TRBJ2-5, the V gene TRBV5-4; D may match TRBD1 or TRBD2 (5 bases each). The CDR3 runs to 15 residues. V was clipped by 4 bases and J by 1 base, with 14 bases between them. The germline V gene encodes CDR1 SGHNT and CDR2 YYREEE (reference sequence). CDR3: CASSRPSGTQETQYF. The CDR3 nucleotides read TGTGCCAGCAGCCGCCCCTCGGGGACCCAAGAGACCCAGTACTTC.

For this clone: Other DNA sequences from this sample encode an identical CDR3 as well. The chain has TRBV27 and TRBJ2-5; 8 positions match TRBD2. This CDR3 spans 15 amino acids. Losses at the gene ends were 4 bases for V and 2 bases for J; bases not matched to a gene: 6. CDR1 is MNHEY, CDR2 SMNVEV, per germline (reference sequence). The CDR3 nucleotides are TGTGCCAGCAGTTCCGGGGGGGCGGGGCAAGAGACCCAGTACTTC. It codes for CASSSGGAGQETQYF.

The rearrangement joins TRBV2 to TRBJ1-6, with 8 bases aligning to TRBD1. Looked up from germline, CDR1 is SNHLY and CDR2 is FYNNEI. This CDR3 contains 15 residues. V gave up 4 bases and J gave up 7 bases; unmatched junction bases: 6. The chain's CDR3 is CASSAQGARNSPLHF. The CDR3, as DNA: TGTGCCAGCAGTGCGCAGGGGGCGCGGAATTCACCCCTCCACTTT.

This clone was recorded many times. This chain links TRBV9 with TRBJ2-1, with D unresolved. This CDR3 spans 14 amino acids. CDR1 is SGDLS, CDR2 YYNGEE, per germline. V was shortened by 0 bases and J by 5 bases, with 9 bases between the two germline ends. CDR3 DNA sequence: TGTGCCAGCAGCGTAGGTTCTAGGGACAATGAGCAGTTCTTC. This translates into CASSVGSRDNEQFF.

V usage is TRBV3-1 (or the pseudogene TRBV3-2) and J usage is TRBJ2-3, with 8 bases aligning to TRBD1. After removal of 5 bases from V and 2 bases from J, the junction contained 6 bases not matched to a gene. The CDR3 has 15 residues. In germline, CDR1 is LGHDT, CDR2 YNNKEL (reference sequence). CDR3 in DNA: TGTGCCAGCAGCTCCGGGACAGGATACACAGATACGCAGTATTTT. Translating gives CASSSGTGYTDTQYF.

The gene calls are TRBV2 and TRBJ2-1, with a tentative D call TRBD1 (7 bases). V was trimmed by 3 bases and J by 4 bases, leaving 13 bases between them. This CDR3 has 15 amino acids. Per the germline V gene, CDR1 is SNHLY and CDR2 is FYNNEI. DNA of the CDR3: TGTGCCAGCAGTGATACAGGGGCGGGATACAATGAGCAGTTCTTC. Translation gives CASSDTGAGYNEQFF.

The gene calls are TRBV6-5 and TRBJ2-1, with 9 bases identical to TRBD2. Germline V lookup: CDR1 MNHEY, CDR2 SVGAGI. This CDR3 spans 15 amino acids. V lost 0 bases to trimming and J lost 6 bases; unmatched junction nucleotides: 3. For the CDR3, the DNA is TGTGCCAGCAGTTACTCCGGGACTAGCCTCAATGAGCAGTTCTTC. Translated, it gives CASSYSGTSLNEQFF.

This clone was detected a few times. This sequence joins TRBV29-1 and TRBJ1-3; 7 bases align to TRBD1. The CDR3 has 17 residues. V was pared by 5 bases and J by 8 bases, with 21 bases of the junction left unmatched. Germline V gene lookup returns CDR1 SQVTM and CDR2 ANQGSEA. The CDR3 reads CSVLLSIPGQPTDTIYF. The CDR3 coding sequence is TGCAGCGTTCTTCTATCTATACCGGGACAGCCGACGGACACCATATATTTT.

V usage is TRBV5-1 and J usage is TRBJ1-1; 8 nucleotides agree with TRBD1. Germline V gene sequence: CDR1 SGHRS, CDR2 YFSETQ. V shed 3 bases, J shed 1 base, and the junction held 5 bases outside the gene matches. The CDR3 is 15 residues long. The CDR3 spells CASSYSGTGNTEAFF. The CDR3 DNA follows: TGCGCCAGCAGCTACTCCGGGACAGGGAACACTGAAGCTTTCTTT.

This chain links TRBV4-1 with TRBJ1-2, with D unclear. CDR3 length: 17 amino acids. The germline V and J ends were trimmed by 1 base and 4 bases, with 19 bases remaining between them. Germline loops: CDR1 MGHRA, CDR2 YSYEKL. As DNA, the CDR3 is TGCGCCAGCAGCCAAGGTATGCGCGTAGGCGGTGTCTATGGCTACACCTTC. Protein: CASSQGMRVGGVYGYTF.